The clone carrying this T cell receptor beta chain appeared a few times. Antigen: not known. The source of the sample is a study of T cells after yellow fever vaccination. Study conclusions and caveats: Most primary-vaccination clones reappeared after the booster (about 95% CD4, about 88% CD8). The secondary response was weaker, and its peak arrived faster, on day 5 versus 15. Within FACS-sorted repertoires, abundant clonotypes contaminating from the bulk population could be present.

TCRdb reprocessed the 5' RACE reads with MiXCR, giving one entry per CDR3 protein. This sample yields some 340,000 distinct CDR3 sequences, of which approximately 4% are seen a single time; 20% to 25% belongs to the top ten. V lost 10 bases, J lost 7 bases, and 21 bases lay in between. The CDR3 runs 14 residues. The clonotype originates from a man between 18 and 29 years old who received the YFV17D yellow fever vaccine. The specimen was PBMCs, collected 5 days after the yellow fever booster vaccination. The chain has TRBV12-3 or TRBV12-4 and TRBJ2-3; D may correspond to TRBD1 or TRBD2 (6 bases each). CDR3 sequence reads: CATASEGDENTQYF. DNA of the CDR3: TGTGCCACCGCTTCGGAGGGGGACGAAAATACGCAGTATTTT.